This TCR beta chain was identified during a study of follicular helper T cells after annual influenza vaccination. Study-level background: Across the 2013-2014, 2014-2015 and 2015-2016 vaccination seasons, some subjects were resampled.

Study-wide results and limits: Rare clonotypes were missed; only 10-20% of cells gave TCRB. Change in circulating plasmablasts correlated with ICOS+CD38+ cTfh clonality change.

On this clone: Its antigen is not known.

Regarding time point: 2015-2016 season, pre-vaccination. CDR3 length equals 15 residues. Germline values: CDR1 MDHEN, CDR2 SYDVKM. Trimming pared 7 bases from V and 3 bases from J, leaving 16 bases between. Profiled with immunoSEQ multiplex PCR; TCRdb holds only in-frame clones, not every one. The sample contains roughly 2,000 clones, about 77% of which appear only once. The source was CXCR5+ CD38+ circulating T follicular helper cells from blood, collected on the day of influenza vaccination. Described subset: circulating Tfh, non-naive CD4+CXCR5+PD-1+ (ICOS+CD38+ or ICOS-CD38-). The sequence was collected from an adult who received the influenza vaccine. The chain is built from TRBV28 and TRBJ1-5, with D possibly matching TRBD1 (6 bases). CDR3 in DNA: TGTGCCAGCATCTCCATCGGGGGCCCCAATCAGCCCCAGCATTTT. It is translated as CASISIGGPNQPQHF.